This T cell receptor (beta chain) emerged from a study of shared clonotypes between healthy human individuals. Each donor was a Caucasian adult residing in Nashville, Tennessee. The V gene end was trimmed by 1 base and the J gene end by 8 bases; junction bases not matched to a gene: 5. The CDR3 loop spans 14 amino acids. Germline CDR1 reads MGHDK; CDR2 reads SYGVNS. Spread over ten immunoSEQ deep assay plates, unsorted PBMC DNA underwent sequencing. Original processing notes: Junction-only immunoSEQ sequences carried no quality scores, so filtering differed. Here immunoSEQ multiplex PCR was the method, and the copy in TCRdb shows in-frame clones only, minus some. The V and J calls and clone size were taken over from that table, and D and trimming were inferred from the DNA. Of 450,000 to 500,000 clones in the sample, 70% to 85% were seen once. The study's findings and limits: Only blood samples were collected, and tissue repertoires likely differ.

In the case of this clone: Its cognate antigen is unknown.

The TCR was taken from a woman aged 40 to 50 in good health. Some clones in this sample may be carry-over from other donors' samples. Sequences were obtained from PBMCs. The chain links TRBV25-1 to TRBJ1-3; 7 bases are shared with TRBD1. The CDR3 spells CASSELQGGDTIYF. The CDR3 DNA is TGTGCCAGCAGTGAATTGCAGGGGGGCGACACCATATATTTT.